Shown below are 14 T cell receptor beta chains from a single sample sequenced in a study of blood T cell repertoires in COVID-19. Sequencing was performed with immunoSEQ multiplex PCR; in TCRdb, only in-frame clones are kept and a portion is missing. The data contain 310,000 or so clones, about 84% of them singletons. Sequenced: peripheral blood. Receptors were obtained from a woman aged 45 to 65 with acute or convalescent COVID-19.

The V and J genes are TRBV7-8 and TRBJ1-3; maybe TRBD1 (6 bases). Between the trimmed V and J ends, which lost 5 bases and 0 bases, there was a span of 14 bases. The germline gives CDR1 SGHVS, CDR2 FQNEAQ. The CDR3 consists of 16 residues. The CDR3 bases are TGTGCCAGCAGCATAGACAGGCCGAACTCTGGAAACACCATATATTTT. Translating it yields CASSIDRPNSGNTIYF.

J is TRBJ1-3 and V is TRBV28, with 9 positions matching TRBD1. The V gene end was trimmed by 5 bases and the J gene end by 0 bases; junction bases not matched to a gene: 8. CDR1 is MDHEN and CDR2 is SYDVKM in the germline V gene. This CDR3 spans 17 amino acids. CDR3 in amino acids: CASSPGQGRASGNTIYF. In DNA, the CDR3 is TGTGCCAGCAGTCCCGGACAGGGGAGGGCCTCTGGAAACACCATATATTTT. The complete variable domain, with remaining parts taken from reference TRBV28 and TRBJ1-3, reads DVKVTQSSRYLVKRTGEKVFLECVQDMDHENMFWYRQDPGLGLRLIYFSYDVKMKEKGDIPEGYSVSREKKERFSLILESASTNQTSMYLCASSPGQGRASGNTIYFGEGSWLTVV.

V is TRBV6-4 and J is TRBJ2-7; no clear D. The CDR3 is 13 amino acids. The V gene's germline CDR1 is MRHNA and CDR2 SNTAGT. Trimming took off 10 bases at V and 2 bases at J, with 15 bases between the two ends. CDR3 sequence: CAILGPRAYEQYF. CDR3 bases: TGTGCCATCTTGGGTCCCCGGGCCTACGAGCAGTACTTC.

The genes are TRBV7-3 and TRBJ2-3; D possibly corresponds to TRBD2 (6 bases). V was clipped by 3 bases and J by 0 bases, with 13 bases between them. The germline V gene has CDR1 SGHTA and CDR2 FQGTGA. The CDR3 spans 16 residues. The CDR3 DNA sequence: TGTGCCAGCAGCTTTCTGGCGGGAACTAGCACAGATACGCAGTATTTT. This encodes CASSFLAGTSTDTQYF.

The chain has TRBV5-1 and TRBJ1-1; TRBD1 matches 8 bases. Germline V gives CDR1 SGHRS, CDR2 YFSETQ. Germline trimming cut 4 bases from V and 4 bases from J; bases unmatched to any gene: 6. The CDR3 is 14 amino acids. DNA for the CDR3: TGCGCCAGCAGCCAGACAGGGGAGGTCACTGAAGCTTTCTTT. Translation gives CASSQTGEVTEAFF.

V gene TRBV9 combines with J gene TRBJ2-2, with 7 bases matching TRBD1. The CDR3 loop spans 17 amino acids. The germline V gene encodes CDR1 SGDLS and CDR2 YYNGEE. V was clipped by 2 bases and J by 4 bases; unmatched bases: 11. CDR3: CASSVKRQGQGTGELFF. For the CDR3, the DNA is TGTGCCAGCAGCGTCAAAAGACAGGGTCAGGGCACCGGGGAGCTGTTTTTT.

This clone has more than one count but fewer than ten. V gene TRBV5-1 combines with J gene TRBJ2-2, with 8 bases lining up with TRBD1. The junction had 3 bases not matched to a gene; V was cut back by 2 bases and J by 3 bases. The CDR3 sequence is 15 residues long. The germline V gene encodes CDR1 SGHRS and CDR2 YFSETQ. Written as DNA, the CDR3 is TGCGCCAGCAGCTTCAGGGGGCTGTACACCGGGGAGCTGTTTTTT. Translating gives CASSFRGLYTGELFF. Full variable domain (missing parts from reference TRBV5-1 and TRBJ2-2): KAGVTQTPRYLIKTRGQQVTLSCSPISGHRSVSWYQQTPGQGLQFLFEYFSETQRNKGNFPGRFSGRQFSNSRSEMNVSTLELGDSALYLCASSFRGLYTGELFFGEGSRLTVL.

The rearrangement links TRBV28 to TRBJ2-7; 7 bases align to TRBD1. Germline CDR1 and CDR2: MDHEN and SYDVKM. This CDR3 spans 15 amino acids. V lost 2 bases to trimming and J lost 5 bases; unmatched junction nucleotides: 9. The CDR3 DNA reads TGTGCCAGCAGTTTAGGTGAGACAGGGTGGGACGAGCAGTACTTC. It yields the protein CASSLGETGWDEQYF.

The chain combines TRBV30 with TRBJ2-1; 7 bases match TRBD2. This CDR3 comprises 15 residues. After removal of 0 bases from V and 8 bases from J, the junction contained 10 bases not matched to a gene. Germline V gene data show CDR1 as GTSNPN and CDR2 as SVGIG (reference sequence). The CDR3 here is CAWSVLARPFDEQFF. DNA for the CDR3: TGTGCCTGGAGTGTACTAGCGAGACCTTTTGATGAGCAGTTCTTC.

The chain employs TRBV21-1 and TRBJ2-1; the table calls TRBD1, which could not be checked here. TRBV21-1 is shown as a pseudogene. The CDR3 has 21 amino acids. The CDR3 DNA sequence: TGTGCCAGCAGCAAACACGCCCCCGGGACAGGGGTTCAGCGGGAATACAATGAGCAGTTCTTC. Translated: CASSKHAPGTGVQREYNEQFF.

This sequence joins TRBV4-1 and TRBJ2-1; the match to TRBD2 covers 10 bases. Per the germline V gene, CDR1 is MGHRA and CDR2 is YSYEKL. With V trimmed by 5 bases and J by 9 bases, 7 bases remained unmatched. This CDR3 spans 14 amino acids. The CDR3 reads CASSSSGSLSEQFF. CDR3 nucleotides: TGCGCCAGCAGCTCTAGCGGGAGTTTGAGTGAGCAGTTCTTC.

This rearrangement joins TRBV5-8 to TRBJ2-7; 7 bases line up with TRBD1. The ends lost 3 bases at V and 3 bases at J; junction bases unmatched: 6. This CDR3 region has 14 residues. Germline assignment: CDR1 SGHTS and CDR2 YDEGEE. The chain's CDR3 is CASSSGQAFYEQYF. The CDR3 bases are TGTGCCAGCAGCTCCGGACAGGCGTTCTACGAGCAGTACTTC.

The chain links TRBV5-1 to TRBJ1-5; 7 nucleotides agree with TRBD1. Germline V gene sequence: CDR1 SGHRS, CDR2 YFSETQ. The CDR3 is 15 amino acids. V lost 4 bases to trimming and J lost 5 bases; unmatched junction nucleotides: 9. In DNA, the CDR3 is TGCGCCAGCAGCCTGAACTCAGGGGGGTATCAGCCCCAGCATTTT. Protein sequence: CASSLNSGGYQPQHF.

The chain has TRBV9 and TRBJ2-7, with 9 positions matching TRBD1. V gave up 4 bases and J gave up 1 base; unmatched junction bases: 6. CDR1 and CDR2 from the germline V gene are SGDLS and YYNGEE. This CDR3 contains 15 residues. CDR3 amino acids: CASSWGQGESYEQYF. The DNA for the CDR3 is TGTGCCAGCAGCTGGGGACAGGGAGAATCCTACGAGCAGTACTTC.